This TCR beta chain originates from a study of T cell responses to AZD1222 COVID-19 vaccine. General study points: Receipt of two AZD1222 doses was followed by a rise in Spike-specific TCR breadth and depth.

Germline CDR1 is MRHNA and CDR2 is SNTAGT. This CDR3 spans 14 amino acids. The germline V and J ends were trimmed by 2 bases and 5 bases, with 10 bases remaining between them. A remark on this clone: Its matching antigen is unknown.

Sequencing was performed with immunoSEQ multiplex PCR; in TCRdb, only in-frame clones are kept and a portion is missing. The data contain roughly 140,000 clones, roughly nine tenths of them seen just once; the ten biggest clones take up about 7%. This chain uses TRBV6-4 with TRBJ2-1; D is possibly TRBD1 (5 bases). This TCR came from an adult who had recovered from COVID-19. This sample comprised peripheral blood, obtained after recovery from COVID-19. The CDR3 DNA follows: TGTGCCAGCAGTGACGAGTTAGGGGACAATGAGCAGTTCTTC. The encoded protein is CASSDELGDNEQFF.